This TCR beta chain is drawn from a study of T-cell memory formation after mild COVID-19. As for the study in general: Largely, the TCR clusters proved donor specific.

UMIs and sample barcodes were carried by the TCR alpha and TCR beta cDNA libraries that 5'RACE produced using constant-segment primers. TCRdb analysed the 5' RACE reads with MiXCR anew, one entry per CDR3 protein. Among about 82,000 distinct CDR3 sequences listed, roughly 16% were seen once. This clonotype was seen once. What it binds is not known. V shed 1 base and J shed 6 bases, with 9 bases lying between them. The germline V gene has CDR1 MGHRA and CDR2 YSYEKL. This CDR3 spans 14 amino acids. Study-level results: Mainly in CM and EM were contracting CD4+ clones; CD8+ were in EMRA. Memory from before infection featured some responding clones, which suggests cross-reactive memory joined.

This receptor was taken from a man aged 18 to 35 who had mild COVID-19 (a few samples of this study predate the infection). Cell type and time point are not known. V is TRBV4-1 and J is TRBJ1-4, with D possibly matching TRBD1 (6 bases). Sequencing used PBMCs or a T cell subset sorted from them (not recorded which). In DNA form, the CDR3 reads TGCGCCAGCAGCCAAGTTTCAGGGGATGAAAAACTGTTTTTT. Protein sequence: CASSQVSGDEKLFF.